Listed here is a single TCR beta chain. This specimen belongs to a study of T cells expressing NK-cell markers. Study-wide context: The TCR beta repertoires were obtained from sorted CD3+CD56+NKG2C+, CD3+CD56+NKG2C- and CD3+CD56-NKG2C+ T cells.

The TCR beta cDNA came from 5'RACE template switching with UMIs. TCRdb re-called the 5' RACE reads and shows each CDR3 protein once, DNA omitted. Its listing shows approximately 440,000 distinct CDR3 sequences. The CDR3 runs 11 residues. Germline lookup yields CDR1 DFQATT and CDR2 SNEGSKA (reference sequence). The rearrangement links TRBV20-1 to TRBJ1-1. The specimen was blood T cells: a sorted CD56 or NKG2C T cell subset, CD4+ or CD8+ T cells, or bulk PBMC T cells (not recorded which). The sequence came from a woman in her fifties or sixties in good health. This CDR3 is CSAREAAAAFF.